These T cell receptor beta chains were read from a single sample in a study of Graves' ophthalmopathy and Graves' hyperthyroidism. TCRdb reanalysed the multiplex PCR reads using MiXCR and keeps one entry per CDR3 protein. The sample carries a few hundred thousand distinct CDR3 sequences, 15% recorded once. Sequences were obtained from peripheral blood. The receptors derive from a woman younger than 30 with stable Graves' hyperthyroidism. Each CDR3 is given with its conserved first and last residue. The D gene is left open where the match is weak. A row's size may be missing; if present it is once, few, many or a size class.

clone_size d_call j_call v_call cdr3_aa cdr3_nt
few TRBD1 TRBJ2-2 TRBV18 CASSPWDSGELFF TGTGCCAGCTCACCGTGGGACAGCGGGGAGCTGTTTTTT
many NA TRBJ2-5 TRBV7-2 CASSGGRGTQETQYF TGTGCCAGCTCTGGAGGGAGAGGGACCCAAGAGACCCAGTACTTC
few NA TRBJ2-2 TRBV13 CASRPGGPGELFF TGTGCCAGCAGGCCCGGGGGCCCCGGGGAGCTGTTTTTT
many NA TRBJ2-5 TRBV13 CASSSTGWGAGQETQYF TGTGCCAGCAGCTCGACAGGGTGGGGAGCGGGGCAAGAGACCCAGTACTTC
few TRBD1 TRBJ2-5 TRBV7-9 CASSLRQGGEETQYF TGTGCCAGCAGCTTGAGACAGGGTGGGGAGGAGACCCAGTACTTC
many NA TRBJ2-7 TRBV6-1 CASREQGRAEQYF TGTGCCAGCAGGGAACAGGGGAGGGCCGAGCAGTACTTC
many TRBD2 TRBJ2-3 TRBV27 CASSFMVAGGDTQYF TGTGCCAGCAGTTTTATGGTAGCGGGTGGAGATACGCAGTATTTT
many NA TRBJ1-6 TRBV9 CASRVGQSNSPLHF TGTGCCAGCAGGGTGGGGCAGTCCAATTCACCCCTCCACTTT
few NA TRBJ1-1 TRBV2 CASSERTMGAFF TGTGCCAGCAGTGAGAGGACAATGGGGGCTTTCTTT
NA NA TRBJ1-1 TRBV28 CASSSPPLRAFF TGTGCCAGCAGTTCCCCCCCATTGAGGGCTTTCTTT
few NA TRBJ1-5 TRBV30 CAWSLGGLSNQPQHF TGTGCCTGGAGTCTCGGAGGGCTAAGCAATCAGCCCCAGCATTTT
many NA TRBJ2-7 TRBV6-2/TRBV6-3 CASKPADSYEQYF TGTGCCAGCAAACCAGCAGACAGCTACGAGCAGTACTTC
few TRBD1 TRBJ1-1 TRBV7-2 CASSFVGQGNTEAFF TGTGCCAGCAGCTTTGTGGGACAGGGGAACACTGAAGCTTTCTTT
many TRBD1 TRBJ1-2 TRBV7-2 CASVIQGAGRNGYTF TGTGCCAGCGTTATCCAGGGGGCAGGTCGGAACGGCTACACCTTC
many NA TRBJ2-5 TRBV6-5 CASSQPPGVETQYF TGTGCCAGCAGCCAACCCCCCGGCGTGGAGACCCAGTACTTC
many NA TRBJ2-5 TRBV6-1 CASTPRRGFGETQYF TGTGCCAGCACCCCCCGGAGGGGCTTCGGAGAGACCCAGTACTTC
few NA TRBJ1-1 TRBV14 CASSQRGAPMIDTEAFF TGTGCCAGCAGCCAAAGGGGGGCTCCTATGATTGACACTGAAGCTTTCTTT
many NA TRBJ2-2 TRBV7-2 CASSLAPPGELFF TGTGCCAGCAGCCTCGCACCCCCCGGGGAGCTGTTTTTT
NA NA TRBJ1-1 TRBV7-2 CASSPTAGHTEAFF TGTGCCAGCAGCCCAACGGCAGGACACACTGAAGCTTTCTTT
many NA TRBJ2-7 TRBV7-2 CASSEFQEQYF TGTGCCAGCAGCGAATTCCAAGAGCAGTACTTC
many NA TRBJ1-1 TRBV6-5 CASSYSRETEAFF TGTGCCAGCAGTTACTCGAGGGAAACTGAAGCTTTCTTT
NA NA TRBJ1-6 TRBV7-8 CASSPRGFHSPLHF TGTGCCAGCAGCCCGCGGGGGTTTCATTCACCCCTCCACTTT
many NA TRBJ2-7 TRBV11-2 CASTKPGLRSYEQYF TGTGCCAGCACCAAACCGGGACTGCGGTCCTACGAGCAGTACTTC
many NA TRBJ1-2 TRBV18 CASSPSRIYGYTF TGTGCCAGCTCACCGAGCCGGATCTATGGCTACACCTTC
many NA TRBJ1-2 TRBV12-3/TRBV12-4 CASRFSLNPRGYTF TGTGCCAGCCGGTTCTCCCTCAACCCCCGGGGCTACACCTTC
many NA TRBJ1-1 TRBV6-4 CASSAGMDTEAFF TGTGCCAGCAGTGCAGGGATGGACACTGAAGCTTTCTTT
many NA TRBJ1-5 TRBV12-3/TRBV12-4 CASSRGRSWIGQPQHF TGTGCCAGCAGTCGGGGACGCAGCTGGATAGGTCAGCCCCAGCATTTT
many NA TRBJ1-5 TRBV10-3 CAISESDGGGNQPQHF TGTGCCATCAGTGAGTCAGACGGGGGAGGGAATCAGCCCCAGCATTTT
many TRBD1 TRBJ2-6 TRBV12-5 CASGPGGAGANVLTF TGTGCTAGTGGTCCAGGGGGTGCTGGGGCCAACGTCCTGACTTTC
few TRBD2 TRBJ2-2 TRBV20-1 CSAGLAGGSGELFF TGCAGTGCTGGACTAGCGGGAGGATCCGGGGAGCTGTTTTTT
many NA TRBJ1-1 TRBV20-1 CSATEQGDTEAFF TGCAGTGCTACCGAACAGGGTGACACTGAAGCTTTCTTT
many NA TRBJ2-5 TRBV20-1 CSASPGNETQYF TGCAGTGCTAGTCCCGGGAACGAGACCCAGTACTTC
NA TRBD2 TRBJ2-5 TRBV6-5 CASSYTSGGVQETQYF TGTGCCAGCAGTTACACTAGCGGGGGGGTTCAAGAGACCCAGTACTTC
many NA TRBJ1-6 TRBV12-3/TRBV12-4 CASTPPGGSYNSPLHF TGTGCCAGCACCCCCCCTGGCGGGTCCTATAATTCACCCCTCCACTTT
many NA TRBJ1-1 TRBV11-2 CASSPSRRTEAFF TGTGCCAGCAGCCCGTCCAGAAGGACTGAAGCTTTCTTT
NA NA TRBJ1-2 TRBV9 CASSGERERGYTF TGTGCCAGCAGCGGAGAGAGGGAGAGGGGCTACACCTTC
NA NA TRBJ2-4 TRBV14 CASSQVGGAIAKNIQYF TGTGCCAGCAGCCAAGTTGGCGGTGCTATAGCCAAAAACATTCAGTACTTC
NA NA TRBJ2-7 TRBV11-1 CASRTGTHELSYEQYF TGTGCCAGCAGAACCGGGACACACGAGCTTTCCTACGAGCAGTACTTC
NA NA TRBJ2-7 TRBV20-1 CSAKARGEEQYF TGCAGTGCTAAGGCCAGGGGGGAGGAGCAGTACTTC
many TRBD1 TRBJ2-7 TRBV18 CASSVDRVNEQYF TGTGCCAGCTCGGTTGACAGGGTCAACGAGCAGTACTTC